The entry below gives a single T cell receptor (beta chain) sequence along with its context. The sample belongs to a study of technical replicates of blood from a few donors. The CDR3 is made up of 16 amino acids. Trimming removed 0 bases at V and 4 bases at J, with 16 bases between. The germline gives CDR1 SGDLS, CDR2 YYNGEE. Sequenced by immunoSEQ multiplex PCR; TCRdb stores in-frame clones only, minus some. The sample yields tens of thousands of clones, 85% to 95% seen once. This chain uses TRBV9 with TRBJ2-5, with D perhaps TRBD2 (5 bases). Sequenced material: T cells isolated from PBMCs. This clonotype was sampled from a human donor in good health. The DNA for the CDR3 is TGTGCCAGCAGCGTAGGTCTAGCCGATTCGAGAGAGACCCAGTACTTC. This codes for CASSVGLADSRETQYF.